Following are 29 T cell receptor beta chains from one sample sequenced in a study of cytomegalovirus exposure and HLA in healthy donors (dated by TCRdb to the late 2010s). The library was prepared using the immunoSEQ multiplex PCR assay. TCRdb took over this immuneACCESS table, retaining in-frame rearrangements with V and J assigned. Such tables are incomplete; in checked studies, under half of the missing clones stem from an unresolved V gene, and the remainder is unexplained. This sample has more than 95,000 clones in its table, and roughly nine tenths of those were observed once. The leading ten clones occupy about 4.2% of the sample. Sequencing was performed on PBMCs. The source is a man between 18 and 29 years old in good health and CMV-seropositive.

The chain carries TRBV5-1 and TRBJ1-3, with D uncertain. CDR1 and CDR2 (germline): SGHRS, YFSETQ. V was clipped by 0 bases and J by 0 bases, with 10 bases between them. The CDR3 runs 16 residues. CDR3 sequence reads: CASSLDPLSSGNTIYF. The DNA for the CDR3 is TGCGCCAGCAGCTTGGACCCCTTGAGCTCTGGAAACACCATATATTTT.

This chain links TRBV7-2 with TRBJ2-2; no clear D gene. From germline, CDR1 is SGHTA and CDR2 FQGNSA. Trimming stripped 4 bases from V and 4 bases from J, with 16 bases between. The CDR3 runs to 16 residues. CDR3 residues: CASSSRPTFSTGELFF. DNA of the CDR3: TGTGCCAGCAGCTCCCGCCCCACGTTTAGCACCGGGGAGCTGTTTTTT.

The chain couples TRBV5-1 to TRBJ1-1; 7 nucleotides match TRBD1. Looked up from germline, CDR1 is SGHRS and CDR2 is YFSETQ. The CDR3 runs 16 residues. Trimming at V came to 4 bases and at J to 5 bases, leaving 14 bases not matched to a gene. CDR3 protein: CASSGSGRGRGTEAFF. DNA of the CDR3: TGCGCCAGCAGCGGATCCGGTAGGGGGCGCGGAACTGAAGCTTTCTTT.

The rearrangement links TRBV5-4 to TRBJ1-2, with TRBD1 identical over 7 bases. The CDR3 contains 14 residues. Trimming removed 6 bases from V and 5 bases from J; junction bases left unmatched: 10. Germline values: CDR1 SGHNT, CDR2 YYREEE (reference sequence). The CDR3, as DNA: TGTGCCAGCACACGGCAGGGGGAACCTTATGGCTACACCTTC. Protein: CASTRQGEPYGYTF.

The chain links TRBV5-1 to TRBJ2-7; TRBD1 matches 9 bases. CDR3 length: 14 amino acids. Germline CDR1 is SGHRS and CDR2 is YFSETQ. V was pared by 4 bases and J by 5 bases, with 7 bases of the junction left unmatched. CDR3 nucleotide sequence: TGCGCCAGCAGCGGGGACAGGGCTGTGAACGAGCAGTACTTC. The encoded protein is CASSGDRAVNEQYF.

The J gene is TRBJ2-1, the V gene TRBV5-5; 14 positions match TRBD2. This CDR3 is built from 15 residues. Germline V gene sequence: CDR1 SGHKS, CDR2 YYEKEE (reference sequence). Losses at the gene ends were 4 bases for V and 12 bases for J; bases not matched to a gene: 9. The CDR3 DNA follows: TGTGCCAGCAGCACAGGGACTAGCGGGGGTGTGGGGCAGTTCTTC. Its translation is CASSTGTSGGVGQFF.

CDR3 protein: CASSLERSYEQYF. The CDR3 region has the DNA TGTGCCAGCAGCTTAGAACGGTCCTACGAGCAGTACTTC. The chain carries TRBV7-8 and TRBJ2-7; D ambiguous. V lost 1 base and J 1 base, leaving 5 bases between the germline ends. Per germline, CDR1 SGHVS and CDR2 FQNEAQ. The CDR3 extends over 13 amino acids. The complete variable domain, with remaining parts taken from reference TRBV7-8 and TRBJ2-7, reads GAGVSQSPRYKVAKRGQDVALRCDPISGHVSLFWYQQALGQGPEFLTYFQNEAQLDKSGLPSDRFFAERPEGSVSTLKIQRTQQEDSAVYLCASSLERSYEQYFGPGTRLTVT.

The chain employs TRBV6-1 and TRBJ1-2; D is undetermined. Germline V gene data show CDR1 as MNHNS and CDR2 as SASEGT. V lost 11 bases and J lost 3, with 13 bases in between. The CDR3 sequence is 12 residues long. The CDR3 DNA reads as TGTGCCGGGGAGGCCGTAGACTATGGCTACACCTTC. Its translation is CAGEAVDYGYTF.

This sequence joins TRBV9 and TRBJ1-5, with TRBD1 identical over 12 bases. Germline V gene data show CDR1 as SGDLS and CDR2 as YYNGEE. The CDR3 sequence is 15 residues long. Trimming at V came to 3 bases and at J to 6 bases, leaving 4 bases not matched to a gene. CDR3 in amino acids: CASSAGQGAGQPQHF. CDR3 nucleotides: TGTGCCAGCAGCGCGGGACAGGGGGCGGGTCAGCCCCAGCATTTT. Complete variable domain (other parts from reference TRBV9 and TRBJ1-5): DSGVTQTPKHLITATGQRVTLRCSPRSGDLSVYWYQQSLDQGLQFLIQYYNGEERAKGNILERFSAQQFPDLHSELNLSSLELGDSALYFCASSAGQGAGQPQHFGDGTRLSIL.

This clone was counted between two and nine times. V gene TRBV10-1 combines with J gene TRBJ1-1, with a possible D match to TRBD1 (6 bases). Looked up from germline, CDR1 is WNHNN and CDR2 is SYGVQD (reference sequence). V shed 6 bases and J shed 8 bases, with 16 bases lying between them. This CDR3 comprises 13 residues. CDR3 protein: CASRFTSQGEAFF. DNA for the CDR3: TGCGCCAGCAGGTTCACCTCACAGGGAGAAGCTTTCTTT.

This clone appeared a single time. The rearrangement uses TRBV2 and TRBJ2-7; perhaps TRBD2 as D (6 bases). Trimming shortened V by 4 bases and J by 7 bases, and 17 bases separated the two germline ends. The germline V gene encodes CDR1 SNHLY and CDR2 FYNNEI. The CDR3 totals 14 residues. The CDR3 here is CASSGLGDWVEQYF. Written as DNA, the CDR3 is TGTGCCAGCAGTGGACTCGGGGACTGGGTTGAGCAGTACTTC.

The gene calls are TRBV5-1 and TRBJ2-7, with D perhaps TRBD1 (5 bases). Looked up from germline, CDR1 is SGHRS and CDR2 is YFSETQ. This CDR3 comprises 13 residues. Trimming left V 4 bases short and J 3 bases short, with 11 bases between. The CDR3: CASSTAQGYEQYF. The CDR3, as DNA: TGCGCCAGCAGCACGGCTCAGGGCTACGAGCAGTACTTC.

The chain combines TRBV28 with TRBJ1-1, with unresolved D. The CDR3 has 14 residues. Germline V lookup: CDR1 MDHEN, CDR2 SYDVKM. V was pared by 6 bases and J by 6 bases, with 17 bases between. The CDR3 region is CASSYRLGRAEAFF. As DNA, the CDR3 is TGTGCCAGCAGCTATAGGTTGGGGAGAGCTGAAGCTTTCTTT.

The chain combines TRBV4-1 with TRBJ2-1; 9 positions agree with TRBD1. The germline V gene encodes CDR1 MGHRA and CDR2 YSYEKL. The CDR3 spans 14 residues. V shed 4 bases, J shed 6 bases, and the junction held 4 bases outside the gene matches. CDR3 sequence (DNA): TGCGCCAGCAGCCCTACGACAGGGGGCAATGAGCAGTTCTTC. Translated: CASSPTTGGNEQFF.

The rearrangement links TRBV15 to TRBJ1-5; TRBD1 might be the D (5 bases). The germline gives CDR1 LNHNV, CDR2 YYDKDF (reference sequence). The CDR3 totals 16 residues. Between the trimmed V and J ends, which lost 0 bases and 9 bases, there was a span of 18 bases. The CDR3 reads CATSRDWVQVTAPQHF. In nucleotides, the CDR3 is TGTGCCACCAGCAGAGATTGGGTACAGGTCACGGCGCCCCAGCATTTT.

The chain combines TRBV5-4 with TRBJ2-5; TRBD2 matches 11 bases. Germline values: CDR1 SGHNT, CDR2 YYREEE (reference sequence). J lost 4 bases, V lost 0 bases, and 5 bases had no gene match. The CDR3 sequence is 16 residues long. The chain's CDR3 is CASSLEVAGGLETQYF. The CDR3 bases are TGTGCCAGCAGCTTGGAGGTAGCGGGGGGGTTAGAGACCCAGTACTTC.

The genes are TRBV2 and TRBJ2-3; D is perhaps TRBD1 (5 bases). Trimming removed 4 bases from V and 3 bases from J, with 11 bases in between. Germline-derived CDR1 and CDR2 are SNHLY and FYNNEI. The CDR3 totals 14 residues. CDR3 loop: CASSAQGRTDTQYF. In DNA, the CDR3 is TGTGCCAGCAGTGCCCAGGGTAGGACAGATACGCAGTATTTT.

The genes are TRBV30 and TRBJ1-5, with 7 bases fitting TRBD1. Trimming cost V 3 bases and J 4 bases; bases outside gene matches: 12. The CDR3 length is 16 residues. Per germline, CDR1 GTSNPN and CDR2 SVGIG (reference sequence). The DNA for the CDR3 is TGTGCCTGGAGGAAAACCTTGGGACAGCCAAATCAGCCCCAGCATTTT. Protein product: CAWRKTLGQPNQPQHF.

This chain links TRBV7-9 with TRBJ1-1, with D possibly being TRBD1 (5 bases). Trimming took off 5 bases at V and 3 bases at J, with 16 bases between the two ends. The CDR3 runs to 15 residues. Germline lookup yields CDR1 SEHNR and CDR2 FQNEAQ (reference sequence). The CDR3 nucleotides read TGTGCCAGCAGCCCTTGGGAGGGGTCGTACACTGAAGCTTTCTTT. Amino acids: CASSPWEGSYTEAFF.

The chain couples TRBV6-5 to TRBJ1-5; maybe TRBD1 (5 bases). In germline, CDR1 is MNHEY, CDR2 SVGAGI. The CDR3 sequence is 14 residues long. Trimming shortened V by 2 bases and J by 6 bases, and 11 bases separated the two germline ends. The CDR3 DNA follows: TGTGCCAGCAGTTACGGGCAGGGCGGTCAGCCCCAGCATTTT. Residues: CASSYGQGGQPQHF.

The rearrangement uses TRBV5-8 and TRBJ2-7; TRBD1 aligns across 9 bases. The CDR3 loop spans 13 amino acids. Germline V gene sequence: CDR1 SGHTS, CDR2 YDEGEE. The V segment lost 4 bases and the J segment 5 bases; nucleotides outside the gene matches: 4. The CDR3 loop reads CASSKTGGDEQYF. The CDR3 DNA follows: TGTGCCAGCAGCAAGACAGGGGGAGACGAGCAGTACTTC.

The chain couples TRBV5-1 to TRBJ1-6; D unresolved. V shed 0 bases and J shed 12 bases, with 19 bases lying between them. Germline CDR1 is SGHRS and CDR2 is YFSETQ. CDR3 size: 16 residues. The CDR3 DNA reads as TGCGCCAGCAGCTTGGAACCGGGCCTCCGGGGTCGACCCCTCCACTTT. Translation: CASSLEPGLRGRPLHF.

This clone was recorded once. The rearrangement joins TRBV5-6 to TRBJ1-4; possibly TRBD1 for D (6 bases). Germline V lookup: CDR1 SGHDT, CDR2 YYEEEE. V was trimmed by 5 bases and J by 6 bases, leaving 11 bases between them. The CDR3 sequence is 13 residues long. CDR3 DNA sequence: TGTGCCAGCAGGGGACAACTTGATGAAAAACTGTTTTTT. Protein product: CASRGQLDEKLFF.

The V and J genes are TRBV15 and TRBJ1-1; no clear D gene. The CDR3 sequence is 16 residues long. Trimming removed 5 bases from V and 8 bases from J, with 24 bases in between. From germline, CDR1 is LNHNV and CDR2 YYDKDF (reference sequence). CDR3 sequence reads: CATSELAVWETPEAFF. The CDR3 coding sequence is TGTGCCACCAGCGAGCTTGCCGTCTGGGAGACACCCGAAGCTTTCTTT.

This clone was picked up a small number of times. The CDR3 here is CASSTEGGKANEKLFF. The CDR3 DNA follows: TGCGCCAGCAGCACCGAGGGGGGGAAGGCTAATGAAAAACTGTTTTTT. The genes are TRBV5-1 and TRBJ1-4; maybe TRBD1 (6 bases). This CDR3 comprises 16 residues. Trimming took 4 bases from V and 3 from J, leaving 16 bases between them. Germline lookup yields CDR1 SGHRS and CDR2 YFSETQ.

The V call is TRBV7-2, the J call TRBJ2-7; D possibly corresponds to TRBD2 (6 bases). From germline, CDR1 is SGHTA and CDR2 FQGNSA. The CDR3 is 15 amino acids. Trimming cost V 1 base and J 0 bases, with 10 bases left between them. The CDR3 DNA reads as TGTGCCAGCAGCTTAGGCGGGGAGCGCTCCTACGAGCAGTACTTC. Protein sequence: CASSLGGERSYEQYF. Filled out from reference TRBV7-2 and TRBJ2-7, the complete variable domain reads GAGVSQSPSNKVTEKGKDVELRCDPISGHTALYWYRQSLGQGLEFLIYFQGNSAPDKSGLPSDRFSAERTGGSVSTLTIQRTQQEDSAVYLCASSLGGERSYEQYFGPGTRLTVT.

The J gene is TRBJ1-6, the V gene TRBV6-5; no clear D gene. The V end was cut by 2 bases, the J end by 7 bases, with 12 bases between. This CDR3 comprises 15 residues. The germline V gene encodes CDR1 MNHEY and CDR2 SVGAGI. The CDR3 nucleotides are TGTGCCAGCAGTTACGGAGGGTCGGGAAATTCACCCCTCCACTTT. Translating gives CASSYGGSGNSPLHF.

There are a few counts of this clone. This sequence joins TRBV5-1 and TRBJ1-2, with D possibly TRBD1 on 5 matching bases. The V end lost 7 bases, the J end lost 3 bases, and 13 bases lay between the germline ends. CDR1 and CDR2 from the germline V gene are SGHRS and YFSETQ. The CDR3 is 13 residues long. The CDR3 is CASYDSYDYGYTF. The CDR3 DNA follows: TGCGCCAGCTATGACAGTTACGACTATGGCTACACCTTC.

This chain connects TRBV5-6 to TRBJ1-2; D not certain. Germline V lookup: CDR1 SGHDT, CDR2 YYEEEE. Between the trimmed V and J ends, which lost 4 bases and 3 bases, there was a span of 19 bases. This CDR3 has 16 residues. The CDR3 nucleotides are TGTGCCAGCAGCCCGCCGGACCGGAGGTGGGACTATGGCTACACCTTC. Translating gives CASSPPDRRWDYGYTF.